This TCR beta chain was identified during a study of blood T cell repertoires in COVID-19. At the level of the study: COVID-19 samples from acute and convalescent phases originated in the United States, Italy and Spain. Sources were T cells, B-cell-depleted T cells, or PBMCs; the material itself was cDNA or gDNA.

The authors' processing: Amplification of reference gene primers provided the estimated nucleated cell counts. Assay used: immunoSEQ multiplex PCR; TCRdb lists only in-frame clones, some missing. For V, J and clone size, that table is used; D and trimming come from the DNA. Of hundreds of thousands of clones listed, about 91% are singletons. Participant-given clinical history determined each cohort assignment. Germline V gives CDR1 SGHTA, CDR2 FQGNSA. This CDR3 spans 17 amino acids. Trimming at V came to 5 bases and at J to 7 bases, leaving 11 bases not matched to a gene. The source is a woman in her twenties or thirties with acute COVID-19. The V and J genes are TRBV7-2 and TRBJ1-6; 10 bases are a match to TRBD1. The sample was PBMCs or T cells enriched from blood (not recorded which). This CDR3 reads CASSPPPTGGANSPLHF. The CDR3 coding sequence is TGTGCCAGCAGCCCACCCCCGACAGGGGGCGCGAATTCACCCCTCCACTTT.